This paragraph reports one TCR beta chain. The target of this receptor is not known. Base-call qualities are not available, and no considerably larger clone is one nucleotide away. Healthy HIV-negative adults with no recently reported acute infections or vaccinations were included as donors. Only Caucasian adults living in Nashville, Tennessee, USA were represented among the donors. CD4+ T cells were enriched through magnetic negative selection, after which naive cells were positively selected on CD45RA and the remaining negative fraction served as the memory subset. Blood was collected by leukapheresis, and PBMCs were isolated by Ficoll-Histopaque density gradient centrifugation and then cryopreserved in liquid nitrogen vapor phase. Analytical flow cytometry was used to check the purity and quantity of each magnetically sorted T cell population. Each sorted fraction had its genomic DNA isolated and then quantified by UV absorbance on a Nanodrop 2000c.

Using the deep immunoSEQ assay, TCR CDR3 regions were amplified from genomic DNA by multiplex PCR. Extracted genomic DNA from each cell subset was distributed evenly across all wells of several immunoSEQ 96-well plates, and each plate was treated as a replicate. For sorted subsets, approximately 200 ng of genomic DNA, equivalent to roughly 33,000 T cell genomes, went into each replicate PCR. The purified libraries were quantified using a Qubit 3.0 fluorometer, sized with a Bioanalyzer 2100, and then quantified again using the KAPA Library Quantification kit. Every immunoSEQ 96-well plate was sequenced on a separate single-read 150-cycle Illumina NextSeq 550 flow cell. From the authors' description of their analysis: The immunoSEQ output contained only junctional sequences without quality scores, so filtering could not match that applied to full-length reads. Sequences were annotated with PyIR, a Python wrapper for IgBLAST v1.9, using IMGT germline references to assign V/J genes and CDR3. Any read was removed if the V/J assignment was weak (E-value above 1e-6), the CDR3 was missing, or the read contained stop codons, out-of-frame junctions, or ambiguous translated residues. V3J clonotypes were defined as sequences sharing the same inferred V gene, J gene, and CDR3 amino acid sequence. Percentage overlap between repertoires was computed as shared unique clonotypes divided by the size of the smaller repertoire. RTK rarefaction, the Chao1 estimator, and Recon v2.1 estimates of unobserved clonotypes were used to assess repertoire richness. Generation probabilities for all TCRbeta clonotypes obtained by the gDNA method from four donors were computed using OLGA. In TCRdb, the immuneACCESS table is reduced to in-frame sequences with V and J assigned. These tables do not hold every clone; where another copy was compared, an unresolved V gene accounts for under half, and the others remain unexplained. That table is the source of V, J and clone size, and D and trimming were worked out from the DNA. This sample comprises 2 million to 2.5 million clones, 95% of them detected only once. The top ten clonotypes cover about 0.13% of the sample.

This specimen comes from a study of shared clonotypes between healthy human individuals (TCRdb year 2020). Regarding the complete study: Three men and two women, aged 18 to 49 years, made up the cohort. Per donor, leukapheresis produced somewhere between about 0.9 and 9 billion PBMCs. Blood TCR repertoires of five healthy adults were deeply sequenced to estimate repertoire size and the extent of clonotype sharing between individuals. Different laboratories and diverse techniques were used to prepare libraries and sequence TCR repertoires, to increase sequencing depth and limit assay-specific biases. For each donor, CD4 naive and CD4 memory were each run on three plates, CD8 naive on two plates, and CD8 memory on one plate. Here is what the overall study found, with its caveats: Only blood was sampled, and tissue TCR repertoires likely differ from those in blood. Compared with non-shared clonotypes, clonotypes shared by all four sorted-subset donors had higher generation probabilities. Because the study included only a small number of donors, the genetic and exposure-history diversity represented was limited. Sharing across a few donors was observed for roughly 5% of naive CD4, over 3% of naive CD8, about 2.3% of memory CD4, and 0.4% of memory CD8 clonotypes. Even with the large sequencing depth, rarefaction of the sorted-subset datasets indicated that sequencing was incomplete. Larger estimated clonotype richness was generally found for naive subsets than for memory subsets. Pairwise subsampling indicated that sequencing depth was expected to affect the degree of clonotype sharing among donors.

The germline V gene gives CDR1 as SGHRS and CDR2 as YFSETQ. Trimming takes 4 bases from V and 0 bases from J, and the germline ends sit 11 bases apart. The CDR3 holds 15 amino acids from the cysteine to the phenylalanine. Only CDR3 DNA is held: 45 bases, read in frame from base 1. Recombination connected TRBV5-1 to TRBJ2-1; the D gene cannot be resolved reliably. This TCR was sampled from a man between 18 and 29 years old in good health. Material: naive CD4+ T cells sorted from blood. The meaning of the sample's cell subset or site label: CD45RA+ positively selected. The CDR3 here reads CASSIKPSSYNEQFF. The DNA is as follows: TGCGCCAGCAGCATCAAGCCCAGCTCCTACAATGAGCAGTTCTTC.